Listed below are T cell receptor beta chains from one sample, sequenced in a study of blood T cell repertoires in COVID-19. This table comes from immunoSEQ multiplex PCR, and its TCRdb copy is limited to in-frame clones, with some not included. The sample yields about 320,000 clones, 90% seen once. Material for sequencing was PBMCs or T cells enriched from blood (not recorded which). Every receptor here comes from a man in his 60s who had recovered from COVID-19. The CDR3 runs from the conserved cysteine through the conserved F or W. D genes are given only for firm matches. Rows may omit the clone size; those that give it use once, few, many or a size class.

>.|TRBV18|.|TRBJ2-6
TGTGCCAGCTCACCAGTTTCTCCCAGCTCTGGGGCCAACGTCCTGACTTTC
CASSPVSPSSGANVLTF
>TRBD1|TRBV7-9|.|TRBJ1-1
TGTGCCAGCAGCTTCGATACGGGACAGGGGGCCATTGAAGCTTTCTTT
CASSFDTGQGAIEAFF
>.|TRBV30|once|TRBJ2-1
TGTGCCTGGAGTGGGGGGGGGCTATACAATGAGCAGTTCTTC
CAWSGGGLYNEQFF
>TRBD2|TRBV3-1/TRBV3-2|.|TRBJ2-5
TGTGCCAGCAGCCAAGGGGGACTAGCGGGAGAAGAGACCCAGTACTTC
CASSQGGLAGEETQYF
>TRBD1|TRBV5-4|.|TRBJ1-2
TGTGCCTTATCTGAGGACAGGGTCGGGGGCTACACCTTC
CALSEDRVGGYTF
>.|TRBV12-3/TRBV12-4|few|TRBJ2-1
TGTGCCGGACGTCAGGGTCCCTACAATGAGCAGTTCTTC
CAGRQGPYNEQFF
>TRBD1|TRBV7-6|.|TRBJ1-5
TGTGCCAGCAGCCCCGGGACAGGGCAGAAACAGCCCCAGCATTTT
CASSPGTGQKQPQHF
>.|TRBV4-1|.|TRBJ1-4
TGCGCCAGCAGCCAAGGGATCGGAGTAACAACTAATGAAAAACTGTTTTTT
CASSQGIGVTTNEKLFF
>TRBD2|TRBV5-4|.|TRBJ2-5
TGTGCCAGCAGCCCAGGTAGCGGGGGGGCTTTAGAGACCCAGTACTTC
CASSPGSGGALETQYF
>TRBD2|TRBV4-2|once|TRBJ2-1
TGTGCCAGCAGCCAGGCTCTAGCGGGACTGAATGAGCAGTTCTTC
CASSQALAGLNEQFF
>.|TRBV5-4|.|TRBJ2-7
TGTGCCAGCAGCTTGTGGGGCCCAGGCTACGAGCAGTACTTC
CASSLWGPGYEQYF
>.|TRBV5-4|.|TRBJ2-7
TGTGCCAGCAGCTTGATTTTCGGTGAGGTGACTCCCGGTTGGGAGCAGTACTTC
CASSLIFGEVTPGWEQYF
>.|TRBV3-1/TRBV3-2|.|TRBJ2-1
TGTGCCAGCAGCCAAGTGGTTCAGGGTAGTTCCTACAATGAGCAGTTCTTC
CASSQVVQGSSYNEQFF
>TRBD1|TRBV6-5|.|TRBJ1-5
TGTGCCAGCAGGCCGACAGGGGATAGCAATCAGCCCCAGCATTTT
CASRPTGDSNQPQHF
>.|TRBV3-1/TRBV3-2|.|TRBJ1-2
TGTGCCAGCAGCCAAGCGGGAAATGGCTACACCTTC
CASSQAGNGYTF
>TRBD1|TRBV11-2|once|TRBJ1-6
TGTGCCAGCAGCTCCATAAGGCGGACAGGAGAAAATAATTCACCCCTCCACTTT
CASSSIRRTGENNSPLHF
>.|TRBV4-1|.|TRBJ1-2
TGCGCCAGCAGCCAAGAGCAGGCTAACTATGGCTACACCTTC
CASSQEQANYGYTF
>TRBD2|TRBV19|.|TRBJ2-7
TGTGCCAGTAGTCCCGGACTAGCAGGGGACCTTCGCGAGCAGTACTTC
CASSPGLAGDLREQYF
>TRBD1|TRBV3-1/TRBV3-2|.|TRBJ1-1
TGTGCCAGCAGTGGTGCGGGACAGGGCGCTGAAGCTTTCTTT
CASSGAGQGAEAFF
>TRBD1|TRBV19|.|TRBJ2-7
TGTGCCAGTAGTATAGGGGGACAGTCCTACGAGCAGTACTTC
CASSIGGQSYEQYF
>.|TRBV27|.|TRBJ1-5
TGTGCCAGCAGTTTCCGGTTAGCGAGCAATCAGCCCCAGCATTTT
CASSFRLASNQPQHF
>.|TRBV7-3|once|TRBJ1-1
TGTGCCAGCAGCCTGACAACAATGAACACTGAAGCTTTCTTT
CASSLTTMNTEAFF
>TRBD1|TRBV27|.|TRBJ1-2
TGTGCCAGCAGTTACGGGACAGGGAGTGGGGTCACCTTC
CASSYGTGSGVTF
>.|TRBV12-3/TRBV12-4|.|TRBJ2-2
TGTGCCAGCAGTTTAAGGAGAATGGGGGAGCTGTTTTTT
CASSLRRMGELFF
>.|TRBV30|.|TRBJ1-5
TGTGCCTGGAGTTGGCGGGCAAACAATCAGCCCCAGCATTTT
CAWSWRANNQPQHF
>.|TRBV6-6|.|TRBJ2-7
TGTGCCAGCAGTTACACCGGACAGTCCTACGAGCAGTACTTC
CASSYTGQSYEQYF
>.|TRBV15|.|TRBJ2-4
TGTGCCACCAGCAGAGCCGGCGGCGGAAACATTCAGTACTTC
CATSRAGGGNIQYF
>.|TRBV6-2/TRBV6-3|.|TRBJ1-1
TGTGCCAGCAGTTATTCCAGGCTCTCTGAAGCTTTCTTT
CASSYSRLSEAFF
>.|TRBV6-5|.|TRBJ1-1
TGTGCCAGCAGTTCTATAGAAAGGACAGCTGAAGCTTTCTTT
CASSSIERTAEAFF
>TRBD2|TRBV7-9|.|TRBJ2-2
TGTGCCAGCAGCTTTAGGAGCGGGAGATCGGCGAACACCGGGGAGCTGTTTTTT
CASSFRSGRSANTGELFF
>.|TRBV7-9|.|TRBJ2-3
TGTGCCAGCAGATTAGGATGGGGGGAGCCAAATAAAAGCACAGATACGCAGTATTTT
CASRLGWGEPNKSTDTQYF
>TRBD2|TRBV15|once|TRBJ2-5
TGTGCCACCAGCAGAGATGGACTAGCGGGGACGGAGACCCAGTACTTC
CATSRDGLAGTETQYF
>.|TRBV6-5|.|TRBJ1-5
TGTGCCAGCAGTTGGGGGCCTAGCAATCAGCCCCAGCATTTT
CASSWGPSNQPQHF
>.|TRBV7-2|.|TRBJ1-6
TGTGCCAGCAGCTGGGGCGCAGGGTCCAATTCACCCCTCCACTTT
CASSWGAGSNSPLHF
>TRBD2|TRBV19|.|TRBJ2-3
TGTGCCAGTGAGACTAGCGGGGGGGTTCGAGGCACAGATACGCAGTATTTT
CASETSGGVRGTDTQYF
>.|TRBV7-3|.|TRBJ1-2
TGTGCCAGCAGTCCACAGGGTTTGGGTGGCTACACCTTC
CASSPQGLGGYTF
>TRBD2|TRBV6-4|.|TRBJ2-1
TGTGCCAGCAGTGACTCGAGCGGGAGGGTGCAGCAGTTCTTC
CASSDSSGRVQQFF
>.|TRBV29-1|.|TRBJ1-1
TGCAGCGGGGGGGGCAGGGTTGAAGCTTTCTTT
CSGGGRVEAFF
>TRBD1|TRBV2|.|TRBJ2-3
TGTGCCAGCACAGGGGGCGGCACAGATACGCAGTATTTT
CASTGGGTDTQYF
>.|TRBV29-1|.|TRBJ1-1
TGCAGCGTACAGGAGATGAACACTGAAGCTTTCTTT
CSVQEMNTEAFF
>.|TRBV5-1|.|TRBJ2-3
TGCGCCAGCAGCCGCCAGGGGCAGGGCCTAAGCACAGATACGCAGTATTTT
CASSRQGQGLSTDTQYF
>TRBD1|TRBV6-5|.|TRBJ2-7
TGTGCCAGCAGTCGGGACAGGGTAAACTACGAGCAGTACTTC
CASSRDRVNYEQYF
>TRBD1|TRBV2|.|TRBJ1-6
TGTGCCAGCAGGGACAGGCCTAATTCACCCCTCCACTTT
CASRDRPNSPLHF
>.|TRBV6-2/TRBV6-3|.|TRBJ1-2
TGTGCCAGCAGTTACTTACCCGGCAGGTCTAACTATGGCTACACCTTC
CASSYLPGRSNYGYTF
>.|TRBV9|.|TRBJ1-6
TGTGCCAGCAGCACAGCAGGGGCAAATTCACCCCTCCACTTT
CASSTAGANSPLHF
>.|TRBV6-1|once|TRBJ2-3
TGTGCCAGCAGTGAACAGCCCTCAGGGCCATCAGATACGCAGTATTTT
CASSEQPSGPSDTQYF
>TRBD2|TRBV19|.|TRBJ2-2
TGTGCCAGTAGTAGGGGACTAGCGGGCACCGGGGAGCTGTTTTTT
CASSRGLAGTGELFF
>.|TRBV6-5|.|TRBJ2-5
TGTGCCAGCAGTCGAACCCCTCCCGGGGAGACCCAGTACTTC
CASSRTPPGETQYF
>TRBD1|TRBV19|once|TRBJ1-2
TGTGCCAGTAGTACCGGACAGGGACTTAATGGCTACACCTTC
CASSTGQGLNGYTF
>.|TRBV28|.|TRBJ1-2
TGTGCCAGCAGGACAACTTATGGCTACACCTTC
CASRTTYGYTF
>TRBD1|TRBV27|.|TRBJ1-1
TGTGCCAGCAGCCCTTACAGGGGGCTGAACACTGAAGCTTTCTTT
CASSPYRGLNTEAFF
>.|TRBV5-1|.|TRBJ2-3
TGCGCCAGCAGCTCCCTAGGCAACACAGATACGCAGTATTTT
CASSSLGNTDTQYF
>TRBD1|TRBV10-3|.|TRBJ1-5
TGTGCCATCAGTACCGACAGGGAGGTGGGCAATCAGCCCCAGCATTTT
CAISTDREVGNQPQHF
>.|TRBV18|.|TRBJ2-1
TGTGCCAGCTCACCAGCCGGGAATGAGCAGTTCTTC
CASSPAGNEQFF
>.|TRBV19|.|TRBJ2-3
TGTGCCAGTAGTACTTTTATTGGCACAGATACGCAGTATTTT
CASSTFIGTDTQYF